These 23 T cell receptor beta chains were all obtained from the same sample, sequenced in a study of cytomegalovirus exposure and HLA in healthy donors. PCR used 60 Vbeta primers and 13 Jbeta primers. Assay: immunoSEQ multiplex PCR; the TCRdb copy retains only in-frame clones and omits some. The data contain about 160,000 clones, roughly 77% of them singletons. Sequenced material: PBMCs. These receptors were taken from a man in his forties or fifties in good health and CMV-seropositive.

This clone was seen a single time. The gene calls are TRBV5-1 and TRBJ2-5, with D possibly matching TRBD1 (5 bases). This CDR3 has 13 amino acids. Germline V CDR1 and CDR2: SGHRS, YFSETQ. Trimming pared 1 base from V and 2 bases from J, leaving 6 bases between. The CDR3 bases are TGCGCCAGCAGCTTGCGACAGCAAGAGACCCAGTACTTC. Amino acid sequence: CASSLRQQETQYF. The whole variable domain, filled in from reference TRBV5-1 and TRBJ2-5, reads KAGVTQTPRYLIKTRGQQVTLSCSPISGHRSVSWYQQTPGQGLQFLFEYFSETQRNKGNFPGRFSGRQFSNSRSEMNVSTLELGDSALYLCASSLRQQETQYFGPGTRLLVL.

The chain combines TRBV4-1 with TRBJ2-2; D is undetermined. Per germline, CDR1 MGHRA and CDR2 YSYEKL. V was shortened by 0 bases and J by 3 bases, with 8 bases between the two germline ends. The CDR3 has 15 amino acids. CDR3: CASSQDNFYTGELFF. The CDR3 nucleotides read TGCGCCAGCAGCCAAGATAACTTTTACACCGGGGAGCTGTTTTTT.

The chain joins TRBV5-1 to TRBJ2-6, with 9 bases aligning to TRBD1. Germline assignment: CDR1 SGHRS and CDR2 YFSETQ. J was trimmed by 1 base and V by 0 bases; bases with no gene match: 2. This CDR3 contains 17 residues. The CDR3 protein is CASSLGQGGSGANVLTF. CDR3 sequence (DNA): TGCGCCAGCAGCTTGGGACAGGGGGGGTCTGGGGCCAACGTCCTGACTTTC.

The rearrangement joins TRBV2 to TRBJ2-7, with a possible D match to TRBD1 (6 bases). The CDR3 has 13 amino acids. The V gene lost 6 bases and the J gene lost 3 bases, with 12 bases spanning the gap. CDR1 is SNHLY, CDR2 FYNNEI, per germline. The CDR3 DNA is TGTGCCAGCAGCAAAGGGGGTGGCTACGAGCAGTACTTC. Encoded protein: CASSKGGGYEQYF.

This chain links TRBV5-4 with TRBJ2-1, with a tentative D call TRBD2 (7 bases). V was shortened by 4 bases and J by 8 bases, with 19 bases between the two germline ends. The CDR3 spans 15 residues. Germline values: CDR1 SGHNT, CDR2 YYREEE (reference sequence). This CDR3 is CASSLRGGAFYEQFF. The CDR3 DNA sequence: TGTGCCAGCAGCCTCCGTGGGGGGGCCTTTTATGAGCAGTTCTTC.

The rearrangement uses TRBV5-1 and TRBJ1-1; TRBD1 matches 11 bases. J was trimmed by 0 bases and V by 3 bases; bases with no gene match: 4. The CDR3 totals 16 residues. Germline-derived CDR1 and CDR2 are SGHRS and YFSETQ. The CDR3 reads CASSSGQGGLNTEAFF. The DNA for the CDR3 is TGCGCCAGCAGCTCGGGACAGGGGGGCTTGAACACTGAAGCTTTCTTT.

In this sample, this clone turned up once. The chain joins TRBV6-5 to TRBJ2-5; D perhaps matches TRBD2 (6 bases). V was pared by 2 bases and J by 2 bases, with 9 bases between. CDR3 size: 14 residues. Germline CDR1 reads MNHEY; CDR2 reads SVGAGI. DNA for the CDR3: TGTGCCAGCAGTTACGGGGGGACTCAAGAGACCCAGTACTTC. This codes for CASSYGGTQETQYF.

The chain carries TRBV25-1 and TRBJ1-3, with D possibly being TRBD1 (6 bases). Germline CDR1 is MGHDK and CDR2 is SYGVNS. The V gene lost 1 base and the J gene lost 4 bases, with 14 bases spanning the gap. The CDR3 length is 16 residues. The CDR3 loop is CASSESGRGVGNTIYF. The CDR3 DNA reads TGTGCCAGCAGTGAATCCGGCAGGGGTGTCGGAAACACCATATATTTT. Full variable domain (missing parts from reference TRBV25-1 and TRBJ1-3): EADIYQTPRYLVIGTGKKITLECSQTMGHDKMYWYQQDPGMELHLIHYSYGVNSTEKGDLSSESTVSRIRTEHFPLTLESARPSHTSQYLCASSESGRGVGNTIYFGEGSWLTVV.

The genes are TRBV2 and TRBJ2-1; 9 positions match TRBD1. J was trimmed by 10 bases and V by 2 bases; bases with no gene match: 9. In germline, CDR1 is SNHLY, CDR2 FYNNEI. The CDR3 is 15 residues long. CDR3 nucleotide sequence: TGTGCCAGCAGTGAAATGGGACAGGGCTTGGGCGAGCAGTTCTTC. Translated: CASSEMGQGLGEQFF.

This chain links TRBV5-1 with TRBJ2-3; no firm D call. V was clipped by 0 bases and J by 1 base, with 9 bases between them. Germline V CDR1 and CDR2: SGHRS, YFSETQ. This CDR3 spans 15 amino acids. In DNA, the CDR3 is TGCGCCAGCAGCTTGGAACCGGTTGGCACAGATACGCAGTATTTT. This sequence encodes CASSLEPVGTDTQYF.

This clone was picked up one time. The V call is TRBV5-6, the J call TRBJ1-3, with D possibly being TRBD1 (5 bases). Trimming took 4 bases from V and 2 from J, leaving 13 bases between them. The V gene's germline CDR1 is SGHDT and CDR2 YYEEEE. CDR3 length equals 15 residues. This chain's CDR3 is CASSPGGGTGNTIYF. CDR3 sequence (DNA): TGTGCCAGCAGCCCCGGCGGGGGAACTGGAAACACCATATATTTT. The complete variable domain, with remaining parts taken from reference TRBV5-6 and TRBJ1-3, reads DAGVTQSPTHLIKTRGQQVTLRCSPKSGHDTVSWYQQALGQGPQFIFQYYEEEERQRGNFPDRFSGHQFPNYSSELNVNALLLGDSALYLCASSPGGGTGNTIYFGEGSWLTVV.

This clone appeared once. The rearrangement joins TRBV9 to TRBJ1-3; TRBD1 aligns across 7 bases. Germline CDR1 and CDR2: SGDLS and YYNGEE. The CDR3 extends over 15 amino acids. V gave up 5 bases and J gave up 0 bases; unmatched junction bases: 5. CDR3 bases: TGTGCCAGCAGTTCTTGGGACAGCTCTGGAAACACCATATATTTT. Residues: CASSSWDSSGNTIYF.

CDR3 DNA sequence: TGTGCCAGCAGTTTACAGGGATCGATTAACTATGGCTACACCTTC. Amino acid sequence: CASSLQGSINYGYTF. The chain recombines TRBV28 with TRBJ1-2, with a possible D match to TRBD1 (5 bases). Germline V CDR1 and CDR2: MDHEN, SYDVKM. Trimming left V 2 bases short and J 1 base short, with 11 bases between. The CDR3 is 15 residues long.

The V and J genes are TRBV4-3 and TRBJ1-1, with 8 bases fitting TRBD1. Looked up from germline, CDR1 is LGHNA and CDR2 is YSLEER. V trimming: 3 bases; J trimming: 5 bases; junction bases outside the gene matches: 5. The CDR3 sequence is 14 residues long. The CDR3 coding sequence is TGCGCCAGCAGCCACGACAGGGGACGGACTGAAGCTTTCTTT. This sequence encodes CASSHDRGRTEAFF.

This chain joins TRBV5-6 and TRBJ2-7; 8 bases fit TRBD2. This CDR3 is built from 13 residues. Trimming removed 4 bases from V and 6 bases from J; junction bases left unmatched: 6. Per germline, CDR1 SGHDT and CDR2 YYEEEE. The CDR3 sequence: CASSAGGGLEQYF. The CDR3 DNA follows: TGTGCCAGCAGCGCGGGGGGCGGGCTCGAGCAGTACTTC.

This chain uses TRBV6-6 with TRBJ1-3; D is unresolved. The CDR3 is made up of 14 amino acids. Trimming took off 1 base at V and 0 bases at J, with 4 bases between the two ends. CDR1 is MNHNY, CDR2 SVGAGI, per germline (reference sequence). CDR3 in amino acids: CASSYYNSGNTIYF. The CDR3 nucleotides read TGTGCCAGCAGTTACTACAACTCTGGAAACACCATATATTTT.

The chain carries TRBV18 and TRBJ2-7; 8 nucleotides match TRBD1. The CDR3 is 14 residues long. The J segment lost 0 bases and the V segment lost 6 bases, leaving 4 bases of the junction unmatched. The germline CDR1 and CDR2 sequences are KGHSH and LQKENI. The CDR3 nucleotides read TGTGCCAGCTCCACCGGGACAGGCTCCTACGAGCAGTACTTC. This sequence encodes CASSTGTGSYEQYF.

CDR3 region: CASSQRQGQNTEAFF. CDR3 nucleotide sequence: TGTGCCAGCAGCCAAAGACAGGGGCAGAACACTGAAGCTTTCTTT. The chain links TRBV16 to TRBJ1-1; 8 bases fit TRBD1. This CDR3 region has 15 residues. In germline, CDR1 is KGHSY, CDR2 FQNENV. With V trimmed by 2 bases and J by 1 base, 3 bases remained unmatched.

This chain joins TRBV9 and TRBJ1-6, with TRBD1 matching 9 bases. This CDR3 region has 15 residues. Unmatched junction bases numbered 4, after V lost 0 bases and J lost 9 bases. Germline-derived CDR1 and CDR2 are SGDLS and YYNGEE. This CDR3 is CASSVEGQGISPLHF. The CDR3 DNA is TGTGCCAGCAGCGTAGAGGGACAGGGCATTTCACCCCTCCACTTT.

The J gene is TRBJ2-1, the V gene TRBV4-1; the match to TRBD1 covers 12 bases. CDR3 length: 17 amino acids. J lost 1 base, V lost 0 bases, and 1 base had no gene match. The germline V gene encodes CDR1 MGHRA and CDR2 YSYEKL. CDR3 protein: CASSQEGQGASYNEQFF. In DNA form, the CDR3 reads TGCGCCAGCAGCCAAGAGGGACAGGGGGCTTCCTACAATGAGCAGTTCTTC.

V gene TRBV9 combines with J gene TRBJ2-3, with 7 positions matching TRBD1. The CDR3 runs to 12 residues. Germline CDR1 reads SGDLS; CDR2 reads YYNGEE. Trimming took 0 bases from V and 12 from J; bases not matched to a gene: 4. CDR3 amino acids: CASSVAGTEQYF. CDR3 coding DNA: TGTGCCAGCAGCGTAGCTGGGACAGAACAGTATTTT.

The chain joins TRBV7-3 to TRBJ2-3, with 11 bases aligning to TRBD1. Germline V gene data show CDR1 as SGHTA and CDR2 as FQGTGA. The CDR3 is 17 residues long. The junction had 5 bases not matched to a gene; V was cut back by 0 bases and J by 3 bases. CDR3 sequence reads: CASSLTGTGGRTDTQYF. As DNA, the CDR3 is TGTGCCAGCAGCTTAACGGGGACAGGGGGGCGAACAGATACGCAGTATTTT.

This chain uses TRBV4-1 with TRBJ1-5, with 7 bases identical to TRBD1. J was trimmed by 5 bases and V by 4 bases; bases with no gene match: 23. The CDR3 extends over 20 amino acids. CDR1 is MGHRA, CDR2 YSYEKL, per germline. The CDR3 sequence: CASSRFHTQGQGGPYQPQHF. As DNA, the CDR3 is TGCGCCAGCAGCCGCTTTCACACCCAAGGGCAGGGGGGACCCTATCAGCCCCAGCATTTT.